This T cell receptor (beta chain) is from a study of blood T cells in healthy people across ages. Points on this clonotype: Its antigen is currently unknown.

Sample-barcoded 5' priming and a J-beta primer mix drove a second PCR of about 7 to 12 cycles. TCRdb analysed the 5' RACE reads with MiXCR anew, one entry per CDR3 protein. Of hundreds of thousands of distinct CDR3 sequences in the sample, 30% to 45% were seen once. The V gene's germline CDR1 is LGHDT and CDR2 YNNKEL (reference sequence). Trimming pared 0 bases from V and 7 bases from J, leaving 9 bases between. The CDR3 is 13 residues long. Study results and caveats: It was found that TCR beta diversity correlated strongly with the percentage of naive T cells.

The rearrangement joins TRBV3-1 to TRBJ1-2, with D unclear. What was sequenced was blood. The sequence was obtained from a man aged 18 to 30 in good health. The CDR3 sequence: CASSQDREFGYTF. CDR3 in DNA: TGTGCCAGCAGCCAAGATCGAGAATTTGGCTACACCTTC.